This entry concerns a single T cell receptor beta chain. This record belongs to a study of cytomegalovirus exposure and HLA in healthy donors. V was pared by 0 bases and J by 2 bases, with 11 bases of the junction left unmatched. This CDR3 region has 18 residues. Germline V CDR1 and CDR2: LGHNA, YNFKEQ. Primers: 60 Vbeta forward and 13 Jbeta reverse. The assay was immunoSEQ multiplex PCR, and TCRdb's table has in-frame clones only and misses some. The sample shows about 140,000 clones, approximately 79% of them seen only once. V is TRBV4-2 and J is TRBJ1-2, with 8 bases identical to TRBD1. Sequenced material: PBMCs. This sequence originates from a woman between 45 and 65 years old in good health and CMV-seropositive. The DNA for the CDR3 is TGTGCCAGCAGCCAAGACGAGGGACAGGACGGGCGAAACTATGGCTACACCTTC. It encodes CASSQDEGQDGRNYGYTF.